What follows is one T cell receptor beta chain and its context. The antigen is unknown. Through a sample-barcoded 5' primer and a J-beta primer mix, a second PCR was run for about 6 to 11 cycles. MiXCR was run by TCRdb on the 5' RACE reads, yielding one entry per CDR3 protein. Of about 1.4 million distinct CDR3 sequences in the sample, roughly 60% were seen once. The sample comes from a study of blood T cells in healthy people across ages. V was trimmed by 3 bases and J by 3 bases, leaving 8 bases between them. The CDR3 sequence is 14 residues long. Germline-derived CDR1 and CDR2 are MNHEY and SMNVEV (reference sequence). Overall study findings and caveats: Conclusively comparing naive with antigen-experienced cells was impossible with unsorted PBMCs. Diversity was higher, and naive CD4+ cells more numerous, in long-lived donors than in aged donors.

The chain links TRBV27 to TRBJ1-4; no definite D call. Sequenced input: blood. The receptor's source is a man in his late teens or twenties in good health. The CDR3 region is CASSLRAANEKLFF. The CDR3 DNA sequence: TGTGCCAGCAGTTTGAGGGCAGCTAATGAAAAACTGTTTTTT.